This T cell receptor beta chain was found in a study of cytomegalovirus exposure and HLA in healthy donors. At the level of the study: Prior work identified 117 million unique TCR beta sequences in around 170 million T cells. General study findings and limits: Most TCR sequences were rare, but some public TCRs occurred in many donors. Highly shared variants forming one cluster were likely a sequencing artifact. It was only CMV serostatus that was available as immune exposure information.

The germline V gene has CDR1 SGDLS and CDR2 YYNGEE. V was clipped by 3 bases and J by 1 base, with 10 bases between them. The CDR3 extends over 15 amino acids. The PCR used 60 Vbeta and 13 Jbeta primers. Generated by immunoSEQ multiplex PCR, the TCRdb table keeps only in-frame clones and is missing some. Among roughly 80,000 clones listed, approximately 84% were seen once. Turning to this clone: The antigen is not known.

Sample: PBMCs. The genes are TRBV9 and TRBJ2-2, with D perhaps matching TRBD1 (6 bases). This clonotype was sampled from a woman aged 45-65 years in good health and CMV-seronegative. CDR3 DNA sequence: TGTGCCAGCAGCGAGGGACACAAGAACACCGGGGAGCTGTTTTTT. This codes for CASSEGHKNTGELFF.